Following are 18 T cell receptor beta chains from one sample sequenced in a study of blood T cells in healthy people across ages (dated by TCRdb to 2015 to 2017). The library was made by 5' RACE. Sequencing relied on an Illumina HiSeq 2500. The second PCR ran for about 6 to 11 cycles and used a J-beta primer mix along with a sample-barcoded 5' primer. TCRdb reworked the public reads: Q25 trimming with fastp, MiXCR clone assembly, productive beta chains retained. Identical CDR3 proteins give one entry, which carries the most common genes and DNA. The sample contains some 640,000 distinct CDR3 sequences, roughly 49% of them found a single time. The ten biggest clones cover about a third of the sample. The material sequenced was blood. The receptors shown here come from a woman aged 55-70 years in good health.

This rearrangement joins TRBV7-3 to TRBJ2-1, with 9 bases aligning to TRBD2. This CDR3 comprises 15 residues. The V segment lost 4 bases and the J segment 5 bases; nucleotides outside the gene matches: 6. CDR1 SGHTA and CDR2 FQGTGA come from the germline V gene. The CDR3 DNA reads TGTGCCAGCAGCTCCCTAGCGGGAAGCCACAATGAGCAGTTCTTC. It is translated as CASSSLAGSHNEQFF.

This clonotype was observed a handful of times. V and J are TRBV20-1 and TRBJ2-1, with 7 bases that match TRBD2. After removal of 4 bases from V and 9 bases from J, the junction contained 6 bases not matched to a gene. The length of the CDR3 is 12 residues. CDR1 is DFQATT and CDR2 is SNEGSKA in the germline V gene (reference sequence). The CDR3 loop reads CSAMDGGSEQFF. The CDR3 bases are TGCAGTGCTATGGATGGCGGGAGTGAGCAGTTCTTC.

J is TRBJ2-7 and V is TRBV7-9; D remains unclear. V dropped 4 bases and J dropped 1 base, with 8 bases sitting between them. The CDR3 is 13 residues long. Germline CDR1 is SEHNR and CDR2 is FQNEAQ (reference sequence). The CDR3 DNA reads TGTGCCAGCAGCTCTCAGATGTCCTACGAGCAGTACTTC. Translated: CASSSQMSYEQYF.

In this sample, this clonotype turned up many times. The CDR3 protein is CSARDSVRNYGYTF. For the CDR3, the DNA is TGCAGTGCTAGAGACTCAGTTCGGAACTATGGCTACACCTTC. The chain couples TRBV20-1 to TRBJ1-2; D not resolved. The CDR3 sequence is 14 residues long. Trimming stripped 0 bases from V and 2 bases from J, with 10 bases between. Germline V gives CDR1 DFQATT, CDR2 SNEGSKA (reference sequence).

This CDR3 reads CASSLGVGGGSIIEQFF. As DNA, the CDR3 is TGTGCCAGCAGTTTAGGTGTTGGGGGAGGCAGTATTATTGAGCAGTTCTTC. This rearrangement joins TRBV27 to TRBJ2-1; TRBD2 is a possible D gene (6 bases). The germline V gene encodes CDR1 MNHEY and CDR2 SMNVEV (reference sequence). V was trimmed by 2 bases and J by 9 bases, leaving 23 bases between them. The CDR3 is made up of 17 amino acids.

Note on this clonotype: Germline and junction disagree at one end, which may indicate a read error. The chain links TRBV7-9 to TRBJ1-1; possibly TRBD1 for D (5 bases). Looked up from germline, CDR1 is SEHNR and CDR2 is FQNEAQ (reference sequence). This CDR3 is 16 amino acids long. CDR3 protein: CASSPNRPGMNTEAFF. The CDR3 coding sequence is TGTGCCAGCAGCCCCAACCGTCCAGGGATGAACACTGAGGCTTTCTTT.

A few counts support this clonotype. The V call is TRBV4-2, the J call TRBJ1-2; a possible D gene is TRBD1 (5 bases). Germline lookup yields CDR1 LGHNA and CDR2 YNFKEQ. Between the trimmed V and J ends, which lost 4 bases and 6 bases, there was a span of 24 bases. CDR3 length: 17 amino acids. This chain's CDR3 is CASSRPTAGKGADGYTF. CDR3 in DNA: TGTGCCAGCAGCCGCCCCACGGCAGGTAAAGGGGCCGATGGCTACACCTTC.

The V call is TRBV12-3 or TRBV12-4, the J call TRBJ2-3; D is ambiguous. V shed 6 bases and J shed 7 bases, with 20 bases lying between them. The CDR3 covers 15 residues. CDR3 nucleotides: TGTGCCAGCAGCCCAACCGGGCCCCCGAGCTATACGCAGTATTTT. Protein product: CASSPTGPPSYTQYF.

The rearrangement links TRBV20-1 to TRBJ1-2, with a tentative D call TRBD1 (5 bases). This CDR3 region has 15 residues. The ends were cut back, 3 bases at V and 4 bases at J, with 18 bases in the middle. Germline lookup yields CDR1 DFQATT and CDR2 SNEGSKA (reference sequence). The CDR3 nucleotides read TGCAGTGCTAGTGACCAGGGCACAAAACGCTATGGCTACACCTTC. Amino acids: CSASDQGTKRYGYTF.

Remarks on this clonotype: A much larger clone sits a single nucleotide away, making a read error possible. V gene TRBV29-1 combines with J gene TRBJ2-6; 7 nucleotides line up with TRBD1. Per the germline V gene, CDR1 is SQVTM and CDR2 is ANQGSEA. The CDR3 consists of 14 residues. Written as DNA, the CDR3 is TGCAGCGCCGAGACAGGGAACGGGGCCAACGCCCTGACTTTC. Translated: CSAETGNGANALTF.

This CDR3 is CASSHGTGGFEQYF. The CDR3 DNA follows: TGCGCCAGCAGCCACGGGACAGGGGGCTTCGAGCAGTACTTC. The chain recombines TRBV5-1 with TRBJ2-7; 12 bases agree with TRBD1. CDR3 length: 14 amino acids. Unmatched junction bases numbered 5, after V lost 4 bases and J lost 6 bases. Germline V lookup: CDR1 SGHRS, CDR2 YFSETQ.

This clonotype showed up just once. The chain employs TRBV6-6 and TRBJ2-4; 12 bases are shared with TRBD1. Germline values: CDR1 MNHNY, CDR2 SVGAGI (reference sequence). CDR3 length: 17 residues. V lost 7 bases and J lost 13; bases outside the gene matches: 20. DNA for the CDR3: TGTGCCAGCACCGATGGGGACAGGGGGCGGCAAAGTTACGAACAGTACTTC. Amino acids: CASTDGDRGRQSYEQYF.

The chain couples TRBV7-9 to TRBJ1-1; perhaps TRBD1 as D (5 bases). V lost 4 bases, J lost 2 bases, and 14 bases lay in between. The CDR3 spans 15 residues. Germline V gene sequence: CDR1 SEHNR, CDR2 FQNEAQ (reference sequence). CDR3 DNA: TGTGCCAGCAGCTCCACGGCGGGGCACAACACTGAAGCTTTCTTT. It codes for CASSSTAGHNTEAFF.

The genes are TRBV6-1 and TRBJ2-1, with D possibly TRBD1 on 5 matching bases. The CDR3 runs to 14 residues. The germline V gene encodes CDR1 MNHNS and CDR2 SASEGT. V lost 3 bases and J 7 bases, leaving 13 bases between the germline ends. The CDR3: CASSDAAGWNEQFF. CDR3 coding DNA: TGTGCCAGCAGTGACGCGGCAGGGTGGAATGAGCAGTTCTTC.

This clonotype was seen a handful of times. The genes are TRBV12-3 or TRBV12-4 and TRBJ1-2; D gene unclear. This CDR3 is 14 amino acids long. V shed 1 base and J shed 3 bases, with 9 bases lying between them. The CDR3 here is CASSLDAPYYGYTF. CDR3 sequence (DNA): TGTGCCAGCAGTTTAGACGCCCCATACTATGGCTACACCTTC.

The chain combines TRBV27 with TRBJ2-1, with 8 positions matching TRBD2. Trimming removed 4 bases from V and 9 bases from J; junction bases left unmatched: 8. The CDR3 length is 14 residues. Germline lookup yields CDR1 MNHEY and CDR2 SMNVEV (reference sequence). In nucleotides, the CDR3 is TGTGCCAGCAGTTCCGGGAGGGCCTCCGGTGAGCAGTTCTTC. Protein: CASSSGRASGEQFF.

Regarding this clonotype: Germline and junction disagree at one end, which may indicate a read error. The chain is built from TRBV5-1 and TRBJ2-7; perhaps TRBD2 as D (5 bases). The CDR3 covers 14 residues. CDR1 SGHRS and CDR2 YFSETQ come from the germline V gene. CDR3 region: CASSLDGNSYEQYF. The CDR3 DNA is TGTGCCAGCAGCTTAGACGGGAACTCCTACGAGCAGTACTTC.

The chain recombines TRBV10-3 with TRBJ2-3; D is undetermined. The CDR3 consists of 14 residues. Germline assignment: CDR1 ENHRY and CDR2 SYGVKD. V was clipped by 1 base and J by 2 bases, with 7 bases between them. The DNA of the CDR3 is TGTGCCATCAGTGAGTTGGGTCTCACAGATACGCAGTATTTT. Protein sequence: CAISELGLTDTQYF.